The 19 T cell receptor beta chains presented below share a single source sample, sequenced in a study of shared clonotypes between healthy human individuals. TCRdb keeps only in-frame clones here, not all; method: immunoSEQ multiplex PCR. The table shows approximately 1.5 million clones, with around 98.5% occurring only once. Sequencing was done on a sample of naive CD4+ T cells sorted from blood. Described subset: CD45RA+ positively selected. The receptor source for this set is a man under 40 in good health.

The chain couples TRBV7-9 to TRBJ2-2, with 10 nucleotides matching TRBD1. The J segment lost 2 bases and the V segment lost 6 bases, leaving 6 bases of the junction unmatched. CDR1 and CDR2 (germline): SEHNR, FQNEAQ (reference sequence). The CDR3 extends over 16 amino acids. The CDR3 DNA sequence: TGTGCCAGCAGATGGGGACAGGGGATTAACACCGGGGAGCTGTTTTTT. Its protein is CASRWGQGINTGELFF.

This rearrangement joins TRBV7-2 to TRBJ2-2; D not certain. The CDR3 runs to 16 residues. Germline V gives CDR1 SGHTA, CDR2 FQGNSA. Trimming took 2 bases from V and 0 from J, leaving 10 bases between them. The CDR3 protein is CASSLIGGPNTGELFF. CDR3 DNA: TGTGCCAGCAGCTTAATCGGCGGACCGAACACCGGGGAGCTGTTTTTT.

CDR3 DNA: TGTGCCTGGAGTAGTCCCGGGACAGGGTCGGGGGATACGCAGTATTTT. This sequence encodes CAWSSPGTGSGDTQYF. The gene calls are TRBV30 and TRBJ2-3; 9 bases match TRBD1. Germline V CDR1 and CDR2: GTSNPN, SVGIG (reference sequence). V gave up 2 bases and J gave up 6 bases; unmatched junction bases: 12. The CDR3 extends over 16 amino acids. Supplemented by reference TRBV30 and TRBJ2-3, the full variable domain reads SQTIHQWPATLVQPVGSPLSLECTVEGTSNPNLYWYRQAAGRGLQLLFYSVGIGQISSEVPQNLSASRPQDRQFILSSKKLLLSDSGFYLCAWSSPGTGSGDTQYFGPGTRLTVL.

CDR3 protein: CASSQLGGPPSYEQYF. CDR3 in DNA: TGTGCCAGCAGCCAGTTGGGTGGGCCACCGTCCTACGAGCAGTACTTC. The chain has TRBV5-6 and TRBJ2-7; no clear D gene. CDR3 length: 16 residues. CDR1 and CDR2 from the germline V gene are SGHDT and YYEEEE. V was shortened by 4 bases and J by 1 base, with 18 bases between the two germline ends.

V gene TRBV6-8 combines with J gene TRBJ1-1, with D unclear. The CDR3 consists of 12 residues. The germline V gene has CDR1 MNHGY and CDR2 SAAAGT. V dropped 5 bases and J dropped 7 bases, with 11 bases sitting between them. The CDR3: CASSVGSFEAFF. DNA of the CDR3: TGTGCCAGCAGTGTTGGGAGCTTTGAAGCTTTCTTT.

The chain links TRBV29-1 to TRBJ1-1, with D tentatively TRBD1 (5 bases). V was cut by 1 base and J by 5 bases, with 11 bases left in between. The germline V gene encodes CDR1 SQVTM and CDR2 ANQGSEA. CDR3 length: 13 residues. CDR3 protein: CSVEAQGGTEAFF. The CDR3 nucleotides read TGCAGCGTTGAAGCGCAGGGAGGGACTGAAGCTTTCTTT.

This clone was detected once. This chain uses TRBV6-1 with TRBJ1-1, with D unresolved. This CDR3 region has 13 residues. Deletions cut 6 bases from V and 7 bases from J, with 15 bases between. Germline V lookup: CDR1 MNHNS, CDR2 SASEGT. CDR3 protein: CASSYLRASEAFF. As DNA, the CDR3 is TGTGCCAGCAGCTACTTGAGGGCTAGTGAAGCTTTCTTT.

The chain recombines TRBV18 with TRBJ2-5; a possible D gene is TRBD2 (6 bases). Trimming removed 6 bases at V and 5 bases at J, with 19 bases between. The CDR3 is made up of 15 amino acids. The germline V gene encodes CDR1 KGHSH and CDR2 LQKENI. The CDR3 DNA is TGTGCCAGCTCTCTAACCCAGGCAGCGGGCGAGACCCAGTACTTC. It is translated as CASSLTQAAGETQYF.

J is TRBJ2-2 and V is TRBV4-3, with D perhaps TRBD2 (5 bases). This CDR3 region has 18 residues. V shed 3 bases and J shed 4 bases, with 21 bases lying between them. Germline V gene lookup returns CDR1 LGHNA and CDR2 YSLEER. CDR3 in DNA: TGCGCCAGCAGCCAGACGGCGGCGGGCGGACTCTCCACCGGGGAGCTGTTTTTT. Its protein product is CASSQTAAGGLSTGELFF.

The V call is TRBV6-5, the J call TRBJ1-4; 9 bases map to TRBD1. The CDR3 extends over 14 amino acids. CDR1 and CDR2 from the germline V gene are MNHEY and SVGAGI. V shed 6 bases, J shed 8 bases, and the junction held 7 bases outside the gene matches. Here the CDR3 reads CASSPGTGMEKLFF. CDR3 DNA sequence: TGTGCCAGCAGCCCCGGGACAGGGATGGAAAAACTGTTTTTT.

On this clone itself: The sample holds other DNA sequences that translate to the same CDR3. The chain joins TRBV19 to TRBJ1-3; D remains unclear. CDR1 and CDR2 (germline): LNHDA, SQIVND (reference sequence). Trimming shortened V by 3 bases and J by 3 bases, and 0 bases separated the two germline ends. This CDR3 has 11 residues. CDR3 nucleotide sequence: TGTGCCAGTAGTATTGGAAACACCATATATTTT. Translation: CASSIGNTIYF.

V and J are TRBV9 and TRBJ2-3; D possibly uses TRBD1 or TRBD2 (5 bases each). Trimming took off 3 bases at V and 4 bases at J, with 15 bases between the two ends. Germline CDR1 reads SGDLS; CDR2 reads YYNGEE. The CDR3 length is 15 residues. CDR3 nucleotides: TGTGCCAGCAGCGCCGGGACGGATCCCGCAGATACGCAGTATTTT. Its translation is CASSAGTDPADTQYF.

The chain has TRBV29-1 and TRBJ2-3; 9 bases align to TRBD2. The CDR3 is made up of 14 amino acids. Germline lookup yields CDR1 SQVTM and CDR2 ANQGSEA. J was trimmed by 0 bases and V by 7 bases; bases with no gene match: 5. As DNA, the CDR3 is TGCAGCGCTCCGACTAGCGGTAGCACAGATACGCAGTATTTT. It specifies CSAPTSGSTDTQYF.

The chain joins TRBV9 to TRBJ1-2; D gene ambiguous. The CDR3 runs 15 residues. V lost 4 bases, J lost 4 bases, and 17 bases lay in between. CDR1 is SGDLS and CDR2 is YYNGEE in the germline V gene. Written as DNA, the CDR3 is TGTGCCAGCAGCTCACGCGGGGAGAGAGGCTATGGCTACACCTTC. Translation gives CASSSRGERGYGYTF.

As concerns this clone: Other DNA sequences in this sample translate to the same CDR3. The J gene is TRBJ2-5, the V gene TRBV15, with unresolved D. The CDR3 consists of 12 residues. Germline CDR1 reads LNHNV; CDR2 reads YYDKDF (reference sequence). The germline V and J ends were trimmed by 1 base and 2 bases, with 2 bases remaining between them. The CDR3 region is CATSRGQETQYF. CDR3 nucleotide sequence: TGTGCCACCAGCAGAGGTCAAGAGACCCAGTACTTC.

This clone was seen just once. The V call is TRBV18, the J call TRBJ2-7, with TRBD2 matching over 11 bases. V dropped 8 bases and J dropped 2; count of bases not matched to a gene: 8. The CDR3 sequence is 15 residues long. Germline lookup yields CDR1 KGHSH and CDR2 LQKENI. Written as DNA, the CDR3 is TGTGCCAGCAGACACGGGACTAGCGGAACCTACGAGCAGTACTTC. Its translation: CASRHGTSGTYEQYF.

In its sample, this clone was seen once. This chain's CDR3 is CASKEASSNEQFF. The CDR3, as DNA: TGCGCCAGCAAGGAGGCTAGCAGTAATGAGCAGTTCTTC. J is TRBJ2-1 and V is TRBV5-1, with D possibly TRBD2 on 5 matching bases. This CDR3 contains 13 residues. Germline V gives CDR1 SGHRS, CDR2 YFSETQ. The ends were cut back, 6 bases at V and 7 bases at J, with 14 bases in the middle.

This chain links TRBV28 with TRBJ1-2, with D perhaps TRBD1 (5 bases). Germline CDR1 and CDR2: MDHEN and SYDVKM. This CDR3 has 14 amino acids. Trimming took off 3 bases at V and 9 bases at J, with 17 bases between the two ends. CDR3 region: CASSLGQEGISYTF. DNA for the CDR3: TGTGCCAGCAGTTTGGGGCAGGAGGGGATCAGCTACACCTTC.

The chain recombines TRBV5-1 with TRBJ2-7; D perhaps matches TRBD1 (6 bases). V was cut by 0 bases and J by 1 base, with 14 bases left in between. CDR3 length: 16 amino acids. Germline lookup yields CDR1 SGHRS and CDR2 YFSETQ. The CDR3 DNA reads TGCGCCAGCAGCTTGGAGCGTTGGACAGCGTCCTACGAGCAGTACTTC. Translation gives CASSLERWTASYEQYF.